The 26 T cell receptor beta chains below come from one sample, sequenced in a study of blood T cells in healthy people across ages. A second PCR, run for about 6 to 11 cycles, used a sample-barcoded 5' primer plus a J-beta primer mix. TCRdb analysed the 5' RACE reads with MiXCR anew, one entry per CDR3 protein. The sample lists about 970,000 distinct CDR3 sequences, roughly 50% occurring once. The sample consisted of blood. Receptor source: a woman in her sixties in good health.

The chain joins TRBV29-1 to TRBJ2-3; the D gene is possibly TRBD1 (5 bases). V lost 3 bases and J lost 3, with 13 bases in between. CDR3 length: 14 amino acids. Germline lookup yields CDR1 SQVTM and CDR2 ANQGSEA. This CDR3 is CSVEKGIGTDTQYF. The CDR3 DNA reads TGCAGCGTTGAGAAGGGGATCGGTACAGATACGCAGTATTTT.

This clonotype was detected only a few times. The genes are TRBV5-6 and TRBJ1-2; unclear D gene. In germline, CDR1 is SGHDT, CDR2 YYEEEE. Trimming pared 0 bases from V and 3 bases from J, leaving 6 bases between. The CDR3 runs to 13 residues. In DNA form, the CDR3 reads TGTGCCAGCAGCTTGGTGTCGGACTATGGCTACACCTTC. It translates to CASSLVSDYGYTF.

The CDR3 region is CSLPINGYTF. CDR3 sequence (DNA): TGCAGTTTACCCATCAATGGCTACACCTTC. This sequence joins TRBV20-1 and TRBJ1-2; unclear D gene. CDR3 length equals 10 residues. Per the germline V gene, CDR1 is DFQATT and CDR2 is SNEGSKA (reference sequence). The V end was cut by 8 bases, the J end by 6 bases, with 10 bases between.

The V call is TRBV7-9, the J call TRBJ2-3; TRBD2 aligns across 12 bases. The CDR3 runs 16 residues. Germline V gives CDR1 SEHNR, CDR2 FQNEAQ (reference sequence). The V and J ends lost 5 bases and 2 bases, in that order; junction bases with no gene match: 5. The CDR3 here is CASSPWTSGNTDTQYF. The CDR3 DNA reads as TGTGCCAGCAGCCCTTGGACTAGCGGGAACACAGATACGCAGTATTTT. The variable domain in full, completed from reference TRBV7-9 and TRBJ2-3, reads DTGVSQNPRHKITKRGQNVTFRCDPISEHNRLYWYRQTLGQGPEFLTYFQNEAQLEKSRLLSDRFSAERPKGSFSTLEIQRTEQGDSAMYLCASSPWTSGNTDTQYFGPGTRLTVL.

This clonotype occurred a few times. V is TRBV6-6 and J is TRBJ2-7; 7 nucleotides line up with TRBD2. The length of the CDR3 is 15 residues. After removal of 4 bases from V and 0 bases from J, the junction contained 6 bases not matched to a gene. The germline V gene encodes CDR1 MNHNY and CDR2 SVGAGI (reference sequence). Here the CDR3 DNA reads TGTGCCAGCAGTTCTAGCGGAGCGGACTCCTACGAGCAGTACTTC. It codes for CASSSSGADSYEQYF.

The rearrangement joins TRBV20-1 to TRBJ2-7; D is perhaps TRBD1 (5 bases). V was shortened by 6 bases and J by 3 bases, with 12 bases between the two germline ends. CDR3 length: 12 amino acids. CDR1 and CDR2 from the germline V gene are DFQATT and SNEGSKA (reference sequence). The chain's CDR3 is CSAVPDSYEQYF. CDR3 in DNA: TGCAGTGCGGTACCTGACAGCTACGAGCAGTACTTC.

V usage is TRBV4-1 and J usage is TRBJ1-2, with D possibly TRBD1 on 5 matching bases. Germline CDR1 is MGHRA and CDR2 is YSYEKL. V shed 6 bases and J shed 5 bases, with 16 bases lying between them. The length of the CDR3 is 14 residues. CDR3 residues: CASSSSQRTYGYTF. The CDR3 coding sequence is TGCGCCAGCAGTTCGTCGCAGCGGACATATGGCTACACCTTC.

This clonotype came up a few times. The chain couples TRBV11-3 to TRBJ2-4; D ambiguous. The CDR3 spans 17 residues. The germline gives CDR1 SGHNT, CDR2 YENEEA. V lost 1 base to trimming and J lost 0 bases, with 13 bases between them. CDR3 in DNA: TGTGCCAGCAGCTTAGTAGTCCGACGGCTAGCCAAAAACATTCAGTACTTC. Protein: CASSLVVRRLAKNIQYF.

The rearrangement joins TRBV3-1 to TRBJ2-4; no clear D. V gave up 0 bases and J gave up 13 bases, with 7 bases separating them. The CDR3 consists of 11 residues. Germline-derived CDR1 and CDR2 are LGHDT and YNNKEL (reference sequence). CDR3 region: CASSQENKQYF. Written as DNA, the CDR3 is TGTGCCAGCAGCCAAGAAAATAAGCAGTACTTC.

This rearrangement joins TRBV7-2 to TRBJ2-3, with 12 bases lining up with TRBD2. The V gene end was trimmed by 3 bases and the J gene end by 6 bases; junction bases not matched to a gene: 13. CDR1 is SGHTA, CDR2 FQGNSA, per germline. CDR3 length: 18 amino acids. The CDR3 reads CASSFLAPTSGRSDTQYF. CDR3 sequence (DNA): TGTGCCAGCAGCTTCCTCGCCCCGACTAGCGGGAGATCGGATACGCAGTATTTT.

A few counts support this clonotype. The V and J genes are TRBV7-9 and TRBJ2-7; 8 nucleotides align to TRBD1. The CDR3 extends over 15 amino acids. In germline, CDR1 is SEHNR, CDR2 FQNEAQ (reference sequence). J gave up 4 bases and V 1 base, and 6 bases lay outside the gene matches. The CDR3 protein is CASSLVPGGPYEQYF. CDR3 sequence (DNA): TGTGCCAGCAGCTTAGTTCCAGGGGGCCCATACGAGCAGTACTTC.

The sample holds a few counts of this clonotype. This chain links TRBV28 with TRBJ2-3; maybe TRBD2 (6 bases). From germline, CDR1 is MDHEN and CDR2 SYDVKM. V was cut by 0 bases and J by 6 bases, with 19 bases left in between. The CDR3 runs to 17 residues. The CDR3 nucleotides read TGTGCCAGCAGTTTATGGCCAGCGGGTCCCTCCGGGGATACGCAGTATTTT. Protein product: CASSLWPAGPSGDTQYF.

In this sample, this clonotype turned up a few times. The V gene is TRBV10-3, the J gene TRBJ2-1; tentative D call: TRBD1 (5 bases). Germline V gene sequence: CDR1 ENHRY, CDR2 SYGVKD. The CDR3 loop spans 16 amino acids. V lost 4 bases and J lost 4, with 17 bases in between. CDR3 coding DNA: TGTGCCATCAGTGCCCAGACAGTGGAATTATACAATGAGCAGTTCTTC. The encoded protein is CAISAQTVELYNEQFF.

This chain connects TRBV10-3 to TRBJ2-5; TRBD1 might be the D (6 bases). V lost 4 bases and J 3 bases, leaving 6 bases between the germline ends. Germline-derived CDR1 and CDR2 are ENHRY and SYGVKD. The CDR3 is 12 residues long. CDR3 protein: CAISGTEETQYF. The CDR3 bases are TGTGCCATCAGTGGGACAGAAGAGACCCAGTACTTC.

This clonotype was observed many times. The junction shows a germline mismatch at one end, possibly a read error. The gene calls are TRBV12-3 or TRBV12-4 and TRBJ1-1; TRBD1 is a possible D gene (5 bases). The CDR3 sequence is 13 residues long. CDR3 DNA: TGTGCCAGCAGCTTAGGGGTGAACACTGAAGCTTTCTTT. Translating it yields CASSLGVNTEAFF.

The rearrangement joins TRBV28 to TRBJ2-5, with D possibly being TRBD1 (6 bases). The germline V gene encodes CDR1 MDHEN and CDR2 SYDVKM. This CDR3 has 15 amino acids. V was pared by 5 bases and J by 1 base, with 14 bases between. CDR3 DNA sequence: TGTGCCAGCAGTATCGCGACAGGAACCCAAGAGACCCAGTACTTC. Translating gives CASSIATGTQETQYF. The full variable domain, in which reference TRBV28 and TRBJ2-5 provide the parts outside the CDR3, is DVKVTQSSRYLVKRTGEKVFLECVQDMDHENMFWYRQDPGLGLRLIYFSYDVKMKEKGDIPEGYSVSREKKERFSLILESASTNQTSMYLCASSIATGTQETQYFGPGTRLLVL.

The count of this clonotype is one. The rearrangement links TRBV20-1 to TRBJ2-1, with 11 bases lining up with TRBD2. Germline V gene sequence: CDR1 DFQATT, CDR2 SNEGSKA (reference sequence). The CDR3 consists of 14 residues. V gave up 5 bases and J gave up 7 bases; unmatched junction bases: 7. CDR3 bases: TGCAGTGCTCCCGGGACTAGCGGCCGGAATGAGCAGTTCTTC. This codes for CSAPGTSGRNEQFF.

This sequence joins TRBV13 and TRBJ2-2; D is unresolved. V was pared by 0 bases and J by 7 bases, with 9 bases between. Germline assignment: CDR1 PRHDT and CDR2 FYEKMQ (reference sequence). The CDR3 totals 14 residues. This chain's CDR3 is CASSLGSRGGELFF. The CDR3 nucleotides read TGTGCCAGCAGCTTAGGATCCCGCGGCGGGGAGCTGTTTTTT.

This chain uses TRBV29-1 with TRBJ1-1, with 8 nucleotides matching TRBD1. V was clipped by 1 base and J by 3 bases; unmatched bases: 1. This CDR3 is 13 amino acids long. Germline lookup yields CDR1 SQVTM and CDR2 ANQGSEA. The CDR3, as DNA: TGCAGCGTTGAAGGGACAGGGTACACTGAAGCTTTCTTT. It specifies CSVEGTGYTEAFF.

The chain has TRBV25-1 and TRBJ1-6; 7 bases align to TRBD1. Germline assignment: CDR1 MGHDK and CDR2 SYGVNS. The CDR3 loop spans 14 amino acids. The V and J ends lost 3 bases and 10 bases, in that order; junction bases with no gene match: 6. The CDR3 sequence: CASSDSGGWSPLHF. The CDR3 DNA is TGTGCCAGCAGTGACTCAGGGGGATGGTCACCCCTCCACTTT.

This clonotype appeared a few times. This chain joins TRBV29-1 and TRBJ1-2; no firm D call. This CDR3 is 12 amino acids long. V gave up 4 bases and J gave up 2 bases, with 8 bases separating them. CDR1 SQVTM and CDR2 ANQGSEA come from the germline V gene. The CDR3 here is CSVAAANYGYTF. CDR3 in DNA: TGCAGCGTTGCCGCAGCCAACTATGGCTACACCTTC.

The chain employs TRBV9 and TRBJ1-2; possibly TRBD1 for D (6 bases). V was pared by 3 bases and J by 2 bases, with 17 bases between. Germline V CDR1 and CDR2: SGDLS, YYNGEE. This CDR3 contains 16 residues. The CDR3 DNA is TGTGCCAGCAGCGGCCGTCGGGGACAACGCAACTATGGCTACACCTTC. It yields the protein CASSGRRGQRNYGYTF.

This clonotype has a handful of counts. The genes are TRBV13 and TRBJ2-7; 12 bases align to TRBD2. The V segment lost 0 bases and the J segment 2 bases; nucleotides outside the gene matches: 8. CDR3 length: 18 amino acids. Germline loops: CDR1 PRHDT, CDR2 FYEKMQ (reference sequence). Written as DNA, the CDR3 is TGTGCCAGCAGCTTAGGACTAGCGGGAGGTTTTGGAACCTACGAGCAGTACTTC. This translates into CASSLGLAGGFGTYEQYF.

This chain connects TRBV5-5 to TRBJ2-3; D is unclear. The germline V and J ends were trimmed by 0 bases and 6 bases, with 17 bases remaining between them. CDR3 length equals 16 residues. Germline CDR1 SGHKS, CDR2 YYEKEE (reference sequence). In DNA form, the CDR3 reads TGTGCCAGCAGCTTGGAAAGGACGGGCGTTTGGGATACGCAGTATTTT. Its protein is CASSLERTGVWDTQYF.

This clonotype was seen only once. The rearrangement joins TRBV28 to TRBJ2-2; 11 nucleotides match TRBD1. Looked up from germline, CDR1 is MDHEN and CDR2 is SYDVKM. This CDR3 is built from 14 residues. Losses at the gene ends were 7 bases for V and 6 bases for J; bases not matched to a gene: 4. CDR3 region: CASTRDRGAGELFF. The CDR3 nucleotides read TGTGCCAGCACCCGGGACAGGGGGGCCGGGGAGCTGTTTTTT.

V and J are TRBV28 and TRBJ2-4; 7 bases fit TRBD1. Germline trimming cut 8 bases from V and 13 bases from J; bases unmatched to any gene: 14. Germline V gives CDR1 MDHEN, CDR2 SYDVKM. The length of the CDR3 is 13 residues. The CDR3 DNA reads TGTGCCAGCCGGGACAGCCTTTTTAATGAGCAGTACTTC. Translation: CASRDSLFNEQYF.